This is a list of T cell receptor beta chains from one sample in a study of patients and donors after allogeneic stem cell transplantation. Each CDR3 protein gets one entry after TCRdb re-called the RT-PCR reads with MiXCR. The repertoire holds about 230,000 distinct CDR3 sequences, with 14% as singletons. Sequencing was carried out using blood, either unsorted or a sorted T cell fraction (not recorded which). Receptors were obtained from a human donor who was either an allogeneic HSCT recipient or a stem cell or donor lymphocyte infusion donor (not recorded which). It is not recorded whose cells these are; they may come from a transplant donor. CDR3s include the opening cysteine and the closing phenylalanine or tryptophan. The D gene is left open where the match is weak. Size is omitted from some rows. Given values are once, few, many or a class for expanded clones.

clone_size: -
d_call: TRBD1
j_call: TRBJ2-7
v_call: TRBV5-5
cdr3_nt: TGTGCCAGCAGCCCCTGGGACAGGGCCCACGAGCAGTACTTC
cdr3_aa: CASSPWDRAHEQYF

clone_size: -
d_call: TRBD1
j_call: TRBJ1-6
v_call: TRBV7-9
cdr3_nt: TGTGCCAGCAACCCGGGACAGGGGGCGTCGCTTTCACCCCTCCACTTT
cdr3_aa: CASNPGQGASLSPLHF

clone_size: -
d_call: -
j_call: TRBJ2-3
v_call: TRBV7-2
cdr3_nt: TGTGCCAGCATCTATTCAGGGGTCATCACAGATACGCAGTATTTT
cdr3_aa: CASIYSGVITDTQYF

clone_size: -
d_call: -
j_call: TRBJ2-5
v_call: TRBV7-2
cdr3_nt: TGTGCCAGCATCGGATCGGAGACCCAGTACTTC
cdr3_aa: CASIGSETQYF

clone_size: few
d_call: -
j_call: TRBJ1-1
v_call: TRBV15
cdr3_nt: TGTGCCACCAGCAGGACATACTACACTGAAGCTTTCTTT
cdr3_aa: CATSRTYYTEAFF

clone_size: -
d_call: TRBD1
j_call: TRBJ2-6
v_call: TRBV5-4
cdr3_nt: TGTGCCAGCAGACCGGGACAGGGGAATTCTGGGGCCAACGTCCTGACTTTC
cdr3_aa: CASRPGQGNSGANVLTF

clone_size: -
d_call: -
j_call: TRBJ1-3
v_call: TRBV27
cdr3_nt: TGTGCCACCCGACGGTCCTCTGGAAACACCATATATTTT
cdr3_aa: CATRRSSGNTIYF

clone_size: -
d_call: -
j_call: TRBJ2-1
v_call: TRBV29-1
cdr3_nt: TGCAGCGTTGAAGATCTACCAAACAATGAGCAGTTCTTC
cdr3_aa: CSVEDLPNNEQFF

clone_size: -
d_call: -
j_call: TRBJ2-7
v_call: TRBV18
cdr3_nt: TGTGCCAGCTCACCACCTTCCGGGACCGTCTCCTACGAGCAGTACTTC
cdr3_aa: CASSPPSGTVSYEQYF

clone_size: medium-sized
d_call: -
j_call: TRBJ1-6
v_call: TRBV18
cdr3_nt: TGTGCCAGCTCACCTATACCGCCAGGGGATTCACCCCTCCACTTT
cdr3_aa: CASSPIPPGDSPLHF

clone_size: -
d_call: -
j_call: TRBJ1-1
v_call: TRBV15
cdr3_nt: TGTGCCACCAGCAGAGACCACGTGAACACTGAAGCTTTCTTT
cdr3_aa: CATSRDHVNTEAFF

clone_size: many
d_call: TRBD1
j_call: TRBJ2-5
v_call: TRBV7-9
cdr3_nt: TGTGCCAGCAGCGTAGGGACAGAACAAGAGACCCAGTACTTC
cdr3_aa: CASSVGTEQETQYF

clone_size: -
d_call: TRBD1
j_call: TRBJ1-2
v_call: TRBV12-3/TRBV12-4
cdr3_nt: TGTGCCAGCAGTCCGCCAAGACAGGGGGCGGGAGGCTACACCTTC
cdr3_aa: CASSPPRQGAGGYTF

clone_size: few
d_call: -
j_call: TRBJ2-7
v_call: TRBV6-1
cdr3_nt: TGTGCCAGCAGCAAGACGTGGAGGCTTTTCTCCTACGAGCAGTACTTC
cdr3_aa: CASSKTWRLFSYEQYF

clone_size: many
d_call: -
j_call: TRBJ2-1
v_call: TRBV12-3/TRBV12-4
cdr3_nt: TGTGCCAGCAGTCCCAGTGCACGAGGTGAGCAGTTCTTC
cdr3_aa: CASSPSARGEQFF

clone_size: few
d_call: -
j_call: TRBJ2-1
v_call: TRBV20-1
cdr3_nt: TGCAGTGCCACGACTAGCAATGAGCAGTTCTTC
cdr3_aa: CSATTSNEQFF

clone_size: many
d_call: TRBD2
j_call: TRBJ2-1
v_call: TRBV4-2
cdr3_nt: TGTGCCAGCAGCCAAGCCGAACGGACTAGCGGGAGGCATGAGCAGTTCTTC
cdr3_aa: CASSQAERTSGRHEQFF

clone_size: -
d_call: TRBD2
j_call: TRBJ2-3
v_call: TRBV11-1
cdr3_nt: TGTGCCAGCAGCTTGAGCCGGGGGGGCCGATTGTTCTCAGATACGCAGTATTTT
cdr3_aa: CASSLSRGGRLFSDTQYF

clone_size: -
d_call: -
j_call: TRBJ2-1
v_call: TRBV24-1
cdr3_nt: TGTGCCACCAGTGTCACTAGTGGGTTAGGCTACAATGAGCAGTTCTTC
cdr3_aa: CATSVTSGLGYNEQFF

clone_size: many
d_call: TRBD2
j_call: TRBJ2-1
v_call: TRBV24-1
cdr3_nt: TGTGCCACCAGTGATAGCGGGAGAAGAGGTGAGCAGTTCTTC
cdr3_aa: CATSDSGRRGEQFF

clone_size: few
d_call: TRBD1
j_call: TRBJ1-1
v_call: TRBV18
cdr3_nt: TGTGCCAGCTCATTCCGACAGGGGTCGTCCTCGGGGAACACTGAAGCTTTCTTT
cdr3_aa: CASSFRQGSSSGNTEAFF

clone_size: many
d_call: -
j_call: TRBJ1-2
v_call: TRBV10-3
cdr3_nt: TGTGCCATCAGTAACAGAGAACCGCGAGGCTACACCTTC
cdr3_aa: CAISNREPRGYTF

clone_size: -
d_call: TRBD1
j_call: TRBJ1-6
v_call: TRBV12-3/TRBV12-4
cdr3_nt: TGTGCCAGCAGGGCCGAGGGGGCAGGGGTTTCACCCCTCCACTTT
cdr3_aa: CASRAEGAGVSPLHF

clone_size: few
d_call: -
j_call: TRBJ2-6
v_call: TRBV5-1
cdr3_nt: TGCGCCAGCAGCTACAAGGCGGGGGCCAACGTCCTGACTTTC
cdr3_aa: CASSYKAGANVLTF

clone_size: -
d_call: TRBD2
j_call: TRBJ2-5
v_call: TRBV20-1
cdr3_nt: TGCAGTGCTAGAGTCCCCGGGACTAGCGGTGGAGAGACCCAGTACTTC
cdr3_aa: CSARVPGTSGGETQYF

clone_size: -
d_call: TRBD1
j_call: TRBJ2-7
v_call: TRBV29-1
cdr3_nt: TGCAGCGTTGAAGAACAGGGGGTGAGCAACGAGCAGTACTTC
cdr3_aa: CSVEEQGVSNEQYF

clone_size: -
d_call: -
j_call: TRBJ2-1
v_call: TRBV2
cdr3_nt: TGTGCCAGCAGTGAAGTAAGCGGAAACAATGAGCAGTTCTTC
cdr3_aa: CASSEVSGNNEQFF

clone_size: -
d_call: -
j_call: TRBJ2-7
v_call: TRBV12-5
cdr3_nt: TGTGCTAGTGGTTTGGTACCGCCTCTCGTTTCGCCCGTCTCCTACGAGCAGTACTTC
cdr3_aa: CASGLVPPLVSPVSYEQYF

clone_size: -
d_call: -
j_call: TRBJ2-7
v_call: TRBV7-7
cdr3_nt: TGTGCTAGCAGCCGGGACCACGTTTCAGAGCAGTACTTC
cdr3_aa: CASSRDHVSEQYF

clone_size: few
d_call: TRBD2
j_call: TRBJ2-2
v_call: TRBV4-1
cdr3_nt: TGCGCCAGCAGCCATGGAGCGGGAGTAGACACCGGGGAGCTGTTTTTT
cdr3_aa: CASSHGAGVDTGELFF

clone_size: -
d_call: -
j_call: TRBJ2-1
v_call: TRBV12-3/TRBV12-4
cdr3_nt: TGTGCCAGCATCCTGAGGGGGGTCAATGAGCAGTTCTTC
cdr3_aa: CASILRGVNEQFF

clone_size: -
d_call: -
j_call: TRBJ2-1
v_call: TRBV18
cdr3_nt: TGTGCCAGCTCACCAGGAATAGCGGATGAGCAGTTCTTC
cdr3_aa: CASSPGIADEQFF

clone_size: many
d_call: -
j_call: TRBJ2-2
v_call: TRBV5-1
cdr3_nt: TGCGCCAGCAGCCACGCCACGGGGAACACCGGGGAGCTGTTTTTT
cdr3_aa: CASSHATGNTGELFF

clone_size: few
d_call: TRBD2
j_call: TRBJ2-1
v_call: TRBV12-3/TRBV12-4
cdr3_nt: TGTGCCAGCAGTTTGGGACTAGCGGGGGGGCCACGCAATGAGCAGTTCTTC
cdr3_aa: CASSLGLAGGPRNEQFF

clone_size: -
d_call: TRBD2
j_call: TRBJ2-1
v_call: TRBV7-2
cdr3_nt: TGTGCCAGCAGCTCTGCGGGGGGCTCCTACAATGAGCAGTTCTTC
cdr3_aa: CASSSAGGSYNEQFF

clone_size: -
d_call: -
j_call: TRBJ2-7
v_call: TRBV20-1
cdr3_nt: TGCAGTGCCCCCCAGGGGGGACAGTCCTACGAGCAGTACTTC
cdr3_aa: CSAPQGGQSYEQYF

clone_size: few
d_call: -
j_call: TRBJ1-2
v_call: TRBV6-6
cdr3_nt: TGTGCCAGCAGTTACGAGAGCTATGGCTACACCTTC
cdr3_aa: CASSYESYGYTF

clone_size: few
d_call: -
j_call: TRBJ2-7
v_call: TRBV27
cdr3_nt: TGTGCCAGCAGTTTTAGGGAATCCTACGAGCAGTACTTC
cdr3_aa: CASSFRESYEQYF

clone_size: many
d_call: -
j_call: TRBJ2-1
v_call: TRBV2
cdr3_nt: TGTGCCAGCAGAGCCGGGGCTTACAATGAGCAGTTCTTC
cdr3_aa: CASRAGAYNEQFF

clone_size: few
d_call: TRBD2
j_call: TRBJ2-4
v_call: TRBV7-2
cdr3_nt: TGTGCCAGCAGCTTAAGGGGACTAGGGGTGACCAAAAACATTCAGTACTTC
cdr3_aa: CASSLRGLGVTKNIQYF

clone_size: -
d_call: -
j_call: TRBJ2-7
v_call: TRBV14
cdr3_nt: TGTGCCAGCAGCGTGACTGGGCCCTCCTACGAGCAGTACTTC
cdr3_aa: CASSVTGPSYEQYF

clone_size: -
d_call: TRBD1
j_call: TRBJ1-3
v_call: TRBV3-1
cdr3_nt: TGTGCCAGCAGCCAAGAAGTGGGACAGTTCTTTTTATCTGGAAACACCATATATTTT
cdr3_aa: CASSQEVGQFFLSGNTIYF

clone_size: -
d_call: TRBD2
j_call: TRBJ2-7
v_call: TRBV7-6
cdr3_nt: TGTGCCAGCAGCTTAGGCGGCGGGAGCGGCGAGCAGTACTTC
cdr3_aa: CASSLGGGSGEQYF

clone_size: -
d_call: TRBD1
j_call: TRBJ1-2
v_call: TRBV5-1
cdr3_nt: TGCGCCAGCACGAGGGACAGGGGTAACTATGGCTACACCTTC
cdr3_aa: CASTRDRGNYGYTF

clone_size: -
d_call: -
j_call: TRBJ1-2
v_call: TRBV6-1
cdr3_nt: TGTGCCAGCCCTTCGTGGGGAGGGAGTGGCTACACCTTC
cdr3_aa: CASPSWGGSGYTF

clone_size: -
d_call: -
j_call: TRBJ2-3
v_call: TRBV5-1
cdr3_nt: TGCGCCAGCAGCTTGGCCCAAGGACTACTAGATACGCAGTATTTT
cdr3_aa: CASSLAQGLLDTQYF

clone_size: many
d_call: -
j_call: TRBJ2-7
v_call: TRBV20-1
cdr3_nt: TGCAGTGCTATCAGCGGGCGAACGTACGAGCAGTACTTC
cdr3_aa: CSAISGRTYEQYF

clone_size: many
d_call: -
j_call: TRBJ2-2
v_call: TRBV7-8
cdr3_nt: TGTGCCAGCAGAGGGGGTTGGGGGCGGCAGGGAGGGAACACCGGGGAGCTGTTTTTT
cdr3_aa: CASRGGWGRQGGNTGELFF

clone_size: -
d_call: -
j_call: TRBJ2-1
v_call: TRBV7-8
cdr3_nt: TGTGCCAGCATCGAAGGGGGGGCGTACAATGAGCAGTTCTTC
cdr3_aa: CASIEGGAYNEQFF

clone_size: -
d_call: -
j_call: TRBJ1-6
v_call: TRBV19
cdr3_nt: TGTGCCAGTACTCTCGACAGCCATAATTCACCCCTCCACTTT
cdr3_aa: CASTLDSHNSPLHF

clone_size: many
d_call: -
j_call: TRBJ1-2
v_call: TRBV20-1
cdr3_nt: TGCAGTGCTAGTACGGCAGGACAGCTATCTAACTATGGCTACACCTTC
cdr3_aa: CSASTAGQLSNYGYTF

clone_size: many
d_call: -
j_call: TRBJ2-7
v_call: TRBV7-7
cdr3_nt: TGTGCCAGCAGCGATGACCCATGGGGGAGCGAGCAGTACTTC
cdr3_aa: CASSDDPWGSEQYF

clone_size: -
d_call: -
j_call: TRBJ2-4
v_call: TRBV25-1
cdr3_nt: TGTGCCACCGAAATGGGGGGAGCCAAAAACATTCAGTACTTC
cdr3_aa: CATEMGGAKNIQYF

clone_size: many
d_call: -
j_call: TRBJ2-7
v_call: TRBV27
cdr3_nt: TGTGCCAGCAGTTTACGCGCGAGGCCCTCATTGTGGGACGAGCAGTACTTC
cdr3_aa: CASSLRARPSLWDEQYF